This TCR beta chain was identified in a study of shared T cell receptors in the human thymus. The table came from immunoSEQ multiplex PCR; TCRdb's copy has only in-frame clones and leaves some out. The sample yields 540,000 or so clones, about 80% seen once. CDR1 is MDHEN, CDR2 SYDVKM, per germline. CDR3 length: 13 amino acids. The V segment lost 6 bases and the J segment 3 bases; nucleotides outside the gene matches: 2. The data were also submitted as part of a second study, on human thymus T cells. From that paper: The donors were infants in Finland with congenital heart defects, otherwise immunologically healthy. Surgeons resected thymus tissue during corrective heart surgery. Among unrelated individuals, related research reported thymic repertoires that overlapped highly.

The V call is TRBV28, the J call TRBJ1-1, with 9 bases lining up with TRBD1. The sequenced material came from thymocytes. The receptor comes from a boy younger than two with a congenital heart defect. The CDR3 sequence: CASRGQGDTEAFF. CDR3 DNA: TGTGCCAGCAGGGGACAGGGAGACACTGAAGCTTTCTTT.